Listed below are T cell receptor beta chains from one sample, sequenced in a study of blood T cell repertoires in COVID-19. Clones were sequenced by immunoSEQ multiplex PCR, and TCRdb holds only the in-frame ones, with some missing. Altogether 140,000 or so clones are present, more than 65% being singletons, with the ten largest covering about 3.9%. Sequencing was carried out using peripheral blood. The receptors stem from a man aged 60-69 years with acute or convalescent COVID-19. Both conserved end residues are part of each CDR3. D genes are given only for firm matches. Expanded clones get a size class; other rows say once, few or many, or leave the size out.

>-|16|TRBV28|TRBJ1-1|-
TGTGCCAGCACCCTAGTTGTTTACCCGTGGAACACTGAAGCTTTCTTT
CASTLVVYPWNTEAFF
>-|15|TRBV4-1|TRBJ2-7|TRBD1
TGCGCCAGCAGCGGGGCTGGACAGGGGGCGGGTGAGCAGTACTTC
CASSGAGQGAGEQYF
>few|13|TRBV7-3|TRBJ2-5|-
TGTGCCAGCAGCCTTGCCCGAGGGGAGACCCAGTACTTC
CASSLARGETQYF
>-|15|TRBV7-9|TRBJ2-3|TRBD2
TGTGCCAGCAGCTTTTGGGGTCGGGAGGGAGATACGCAGTATTTT
CASSFWGREGDTQYF
>-|16|TRBV11-2|TRBJ2-1|-
TGTGCCAGCAGCTTGGAGTTTGGGACAACTTACAATGAGCAGTTCTTC
CASSLEFGTTYNEQFF
>few|15|TRBV5-4|TRBJ1-2|-
TGTGCCAGCAGCTTGGCCTCAGGGAAAACTTATGGCTACACCTTC
CASSLASGKTYGYTF
>once|15|TRBV5-4|TRBJ1-2|TRBD1
TGTGCCAGCAGCCAAGGACAGGGACGGGACTATGGCTACACCTTC
CASSQGQGRDYGYTF
>-|13|TRBV30|TRBJ2-2|-
TGTGCCTGGAGAGGACAGAACACCGGGGAGCTGTTTTTT
CAWRGQNTGELFF
>few|12|TRBV19|TRBJ2-7|-
TGTGCCAGTCAAAGCGTTGCCTACGAGCAGTACTTC
CASQSVAYEQYF
>-|14|TRBV6-5|TRBJ1-1|-
TGTGCCAGCAGCTGGGTGGAGGAGGCCACTGAAGCTTTCTTT
CASSWVEEATEAFF
>few|17|TRBV18|TRBJ1-1|-
TGTGCCAGCTCCCCAGGGCAGGGTCCTTTGAGGAACACTGAAGCTTTCTTT
CASSPGQGPLRNTEAFF
>-|13|TRBV28|TRBJ1-5|-
TGTGCCAGCAGACCTAGTGAGCGGCAGCCCCAGCATTTT
CASRPSERQPQHF
>few|16|TRBV6-2/TRBV6-3|TRBJ2-2|-
TGTGCCAGCAGTTACATCGGGCAGGGGGGACCCGGGGAGCTGTTTTTT
CASSYIGQGGPGELFF
>-|15|TRBV5-6|TRBJ1-4|TRBD1
TGTGCCAGCAGCTTGCCCGGGACAGGGGTTGAAAAACTGTTTTTT
CASSLPGTGVEKLFF
>-|11|TRBV29-1|TRBJ2-5|-
TGCAGCGTCCAAAATGTGGAGACCCAGTACTTC
CSVQNVETQYF
>-|13|TRBV28|TRBJ1-1|-
TGTGCCAGCAGTTTCGACAGGTTTCTCGGAGCTTTCTTT
CASSFDRFLGAFF
>-|15|TRBV27|TRBJ2-1|TRBD2
TGTGCCAGCAGACCACTAGCGGGAAGGGACAATGAGCAGTTCTTC
CASRPLAGRDNEQFF
>-|20|TRBV4-1|TRBJ1-5|-
TGCGCCAGCAGCCAAGATCTTTTACGGGGTTACACCACCCTCAATCAGCCCCAGCATTTT
CASSQDLLRGYTTLNQPQHF
>-|14|TRBV19|TRBJ2-3|-
TGTGCCAGTAGCAAACGCGGGACCGCAGATACGCAGTATTTT
CASSKRGTADTQYF
>-|17|TRBV2|TRBJ2-5|TRBD2
TGTGCCAGCAGTGAGGACCCTAGCGGGAGGGCACCCGGTACCCAGTACTTC
CASSEDPSGRAPGTQYF
>-|15|TRBV7-6|TRBJ1-1|-
TGTGCCAGCAGTCCTGACAGGCCCTTGAACACTGAAGCTTTCTTT
CASSPDRPLNTEAFF
>few|15|TRBV2|TRBJ2-4|-
TGTGCCACACCTCAGGGCCCCAGAGCCAAAAACATTCAGTACTTC
CATPQGPRAKNIQYF
>-|16|TRBV19|TRBJ1-2|-
TGTGCCAGTAGTCAATATTCCCCGACAGGCGGGTATGGCTACACCTTC
CASSQYSPTGGYGYTF
>-|15|TRBV5-5|TRBJ1-5|TRBD1
TGTGCCAGCAGCCCCGGGACAGGGTGGGGGCAGCCCCAGCATTTT
CASSPGTGWGQPQHF
>once|14|TRBV30|TRBJ1-4|TRBD1
TGTGCCTGGAGACCCGGACAGGGGGCAGGAAAACTGTTTTTT
CAWRPGQGAGKLFF
>-|15|TRBV5-1|TRBJ2-1|TRBD2
TGCGCCAGCAGCTTGAGTCTAGCGGGATACAATGAGCAGTTCTTC
CASSLSLAGYNEQFF
>-|16|TRBV7-3|TRBJ2-1|TRBD2
TGTGCCAGCAGCTTAGTAGCGGGAGGGCTCGGGAATGAGCAGTTCTTC
CASSLVAGGLGNEQFF
>-|15|TRBV27|TRBJ1-6|-
TGTGCCAGCTACTCGCCAGGGACATATAATTCACCCCTCCACTTT
CASYSPGTYNSPLHF